This is a list of T cell receptor beta chains from one sample in a study of shared clonotypes between healthy human individuals. Profiling relied on immunoSEQ multiplex PCR, and the TCRdb table lists in-frame clones only, not all of them. The sample lists about 2.4 million clones, over 85% occurring once. Sequencing was performed on naive CD4+ T cells from PBMCs. Receptors were obtained from a man between 18 and 29 years old in good health. Some clones in this sample may be carry-over from other donors' samples. The CDR3 runs from the conserved cysteine through the conserved F or W. D genes are given only for firm matches. Clone size, where shown, is once, few, many, or a class for clones that have expanded.

CDR3nt: TGTGCCAGCAGTTTATCCGGACTGACTAATGAGCAGTTCTTC
CDR3aa: CASSLSGLTNEQFF
d_gene: -
abundance: -
j_gene: TRBJ2-1
v_gene: TRBV28

CDR3nt: TGTGCCAGTAGTATAGCAGGGGGCCTCTACAATGAGCAGTTCTTC
CDR3aa: CASSIAGGLYNEQFF
d_gene: TRBD1
abundance: -
j_gene: TRBJ2-1
v_gene: TRBV19

CDR3nt: TGCAGCGCCGCTCCAAGGCTCTCCGACAGGTACGAGCAGTACTTC
CDR3aa: CSAAPRLSDRYEQYF
d_gene: -
abundance: -
j_gene: TRBJ2-7
v_gene: TRBV29-1

CDR3nt: TGTGCCAGCCACTCCGGCGGGGCCGGCTACAATGAGCAGTTCTTC
CDR3aa: CASHSGGAGYNEQFF
d_gene: -
abundance: -
j_gene: TRBJ2-1
v_gene: TRBV19

CDR3nt: TGTGCAAGTCGCTTTGCAGGGGACTTAGGCTACACCTTC
CDR3aa: CASRFAGDLGYTF
d_gene: -
abundance: -
j_gene: TRBJ1-2
v_gene: TRBV12-2

CDR3nt: TGTGCCAGCAGTTACAGGACAGGGGGCACTGAAGCTTTCTTT
CDR3aa: CASSYRTGGTEAFF
d_gene: TRBD1
abundance: -
j_gene: TRBJ1-1
v_gene: TRBV28

CDR3nt: TGTGCCAGCAGTCCCGACAGGGGAATCGCTGAAGCTTTCTTT
CDR3aa: CASSPDRGIAEAFF
d_gene: TRBD1
abundance: -
j_gene: TRBJ1-1
v_gene: TRBV27

CDR3nt: TGCGCCAGCAGCTTCGATCCCCGGGACCAGAACGAGCAGTACTTC
CDR3aa: CASSFDPRDQNEQYF
d_gene: -
abundance: once
j_gene: TRBJ2-7
v_gene: TRBV5-1

CDR3nt: TGTGCCAGCAGCGTCGACAGGGTGTATGGCTACACCTTC
CDR3aa: CASSVDRVYGYTF
d_gene: TRBD1
abundance: -
j_gene: TRBJ1-2
v_gene: TRBV5-4

CDR3nt: TGTGCCAGCAGTGAAGGGGGTTGGGCATACACTGAAGCTTTCTTT
CDR3aa: CASSEGGWAYTEAFF
d_gene: -
abundance: -
j_gene: TRBJ1-1
v_gene: TRBV6-1

CDR3nt: TGTGCCAGCTCACCACGGGTAGGACCAGACTCTGGGGCCAACGTCCTGACTTTC
CDR3aa: CASSPRVGPDSGANVLTF
d_gene: -
abundance: -
j_gene: TRBJ2-6
v_gene: TRBV18

CDR3nt: TGTGCCAGCGGGGGCCCCAGCGGTCGCACAGATACGCAGTATTTT
CDR3aa: CASGGPSGRTDTQYF
d_gene: -
abundance: once
j_gene: TRBJ2-3
v_gene: TRBV28

CDR3nt: TGTGCCAGCAGCCAATTAGCGACTACTAGCACAGATACGCAGTATTTT
CDR3aa: CASSQLATTSTDTQYF
d_gene: -
abundance: -
j_gene: TRBJ2-3
v_gene: TRBV7-9

CDR3nt: TGTGCCAGCAGCCAAGCCCCCGGGGGGGCTAATGAAAAACTGTTTTTT
CDR3aa: CASSQAPGGANEKLFF
d_gene: -
abundance: -
j_gene: TRBJ1-4
v_gene: TRBV4-2

CDR3nt: TGTGCCAGCAGTGAAGTCGTCCAGGATATTACAGAGCAGTACTTC
CDR3aa: CASSEVVQDITEQYF
d_gene: -
abundance: -
j_gene: TRBJ2-7
v_gene: TRBV2

CDR3nt: TGTGCCAGCAGTTCCCAGGGGTACTCTGGAAACACCATATATTTT
CDR3aa: CASSSQGYSGNTIYF
d_gene: -
abundance: -
j_gene: TRBJ1-3
v_gene: TRBV6-5

CDR3nt: TGTGCCAGCAGCTTAGTAGCCAGCCTGTACCAGCCCCAGCATTTT
CDR3aa: CASSLVASLYQPQHF
d_gene: -
abundance: -
j_gene: TRBJ1-5
v_gene: TRBV7-8

CDR3nt: TGCGCCAGCAGGGACACCGGGACTAGCACCTACGAGCAGTACTTC
CDR3aa: CASRDTGTSTYEQYF
d_gene: TRBD2
abundance: -
j_gene: TRBJ2-7
v_gene: TRBV4-1

CDR3nt: TGTGCCAGTAGCCCCGGGTACTATGGCTACACCTTC
CDR3aa: CASSPGYYGYTF
d_gene: -
abundance: -
j_gene: TRBJ1-2
v_gene: TRBV19

CDR3nt: TGTGCCAGTCATTCAGGCAGGGGGAGCAATCAGCCCCAGCATTTT
CDR3aa: CASHSGRGSNQPQHF
d_gene: TRBD1
abundance: -
j_gene: TRBJ1-5
v_gene: TRBV19

CDR3nt: TGTGCCAGCTCACCACCCTCACGCGCCCCATATGGCTACACCTTC
CDR3aa: CASSPPSRAPYGYTF
d_gene: -
abundance: -
j_gene: TRBJ1-2
v_gene: TRBV18

CDR3nt: TGTGCCAGCAGTTTACCTAGTACAGGGCGGGTCACTGAAGCTTTCTTT
CDR3aa: CASSLPSTGRVTEAFF
d_gene: -
abundance: -
j_gene: TRBJ1-1
v_gene: TRBV27

CDR3nt: TGCGCCAGCAGCCGTTCGGGGACGGGAACCTACGAGCAGTACTTC
CDR3aa: CASSRSGTGTYEQYF
d_gene: -
abundance: -
j_gene: TRBJ2-7
v_gene: TRBV4-3

CDR3nt: TGTGCCAGCAGTTCGCAAGGGGGCTTGAAATACGAGCAGTACTTC
CDR3aa: CASSSQGGLKYEQYF
d_gene: TRBD1
abundance: -
j_gene: TRBJ2-7
v_gene: TRBV28

CDR3nt: TGTGCCAGCAGTTCACAGGGGGCGGACCACGAGCAGTACTTC
CDR3aa: CASSSQGADHEQYF
d_gene: TRBD1
abundance: -
j_gene: TRBJ2-7
v_gene: TRBV28

CDR3nt: TGTGCCAGCAGCTTAGTTTCAGGGGGAAGCTCTGGGGCCAACGTCCTGACTTTC
CDR3aa: CASSLVSGGSSGANVLTF
d_gene: TRBD1
abundance: -
j_gene: TRBJ2-6
v_gene: TRBV7-6

CDR3nt: TGCGCCAGCAGCTTGGTTGGCGGGAGCTACGAGCAGTACTTC
CDR3aa: CASSLVGGSYEQYF
d_gene: TRBD2
abundance: -
j_gene: TRBJ2-7
v_gene: TRBV5-1

CDR3nt: TGTGCCAGCAGCTCGGTCGTCGTAGGTCAGGCTTCGTCTGGAAACACCATATATTTT
CDR3aa: CASSSVVVGQASSGNTIYF
d_gene: -
abundance: -
j_gene: TRBJ1-3
v_gene: TRBV7-9

CDR3nt: TGTGCCAGCAGTCAGGGACGAAGGCGGGAAAATGGCTACACCTTC
CDR3aa: CASSQGRRRENGYTF
d_gene: -
abundance: once
j_gene: TRBJ1-2
v_gene: TRBV28

CDR3nt: TGCGCCAGCAGCTTGATGAGCGAGCAGTACTTC
CDR3aa: CASSLMSEQYF
d_gene: -
abundance: -
j_gene: TRBJ2-7
v_gene: TRBV5-1

CDR3nt: TGTGCCAGCAGTTACACACCCGAAACTAATGAAAAACTGTTTTTT
CDR3aa: CASSYTPETNEKLFF
d_gene: -
abundance: -
j_gene: TRBJ1-4
v_gene: TRBV2

CDR3nt: TGCGCCAGCAGGTTAAGTACTGAAGCTTTCTTT
CDR3aa: CASRLSTEAFF
d_gene: -
abundance: -
j_gene: TRBJ1-1
v_gene: TRBV10-2

CDR3nt: TGTGCCAGCAGTTTGGGGACAGGACACACAGATACGCAGTATTTT
CDR3aa: CASSLGTGHTDTQYF
d_gene: TRBD1
abundance: -
j_gene: TRBJ2-3
v_gene: TRBV6-1

CDR3nt: TGTGCCAGCAGGCCGTTGGGGAATGAGCAGTTCTTC
CDR3aa: CASRPLGNEQFF
d_gene: -
abundance: -
j_gene: TRBJ2-1
v_gene: TRBV7-2

CDR3nt: TGTGCCAGCAGTTACTCCAGGGGGTCCTATGGCTACACCTTC
CDR3aa: CASSYSRGSYGYTF
d_gene: TRBD1
abundance: -
j_gene: TRBJ1-2
v_gene: TRBV6-5

CDR3nt: TGTGCCAGCAGCTACTGGACAGTGGGTCTGGCTAGGACTGAAGCTTTCTTT
CDR3aa: CASSYWTVGLARTEAFF
d_gene: -
abundance: few
j_gene: TRBJ1-1
v_gene: TRBV7-2

CDR3nt: TGTGCCAGCAGCTTGAACCCGAACACTGAAGCTTTCTTT
CDR3aa: CASSLNPNTEAFF
d_gene: -
abundance: -
j_gene: TRBJ1-1
v_gene: TRBV5-6

CDR3nt: TGCGCCAGCAGCTTGGGAGGTGCCGACTACGAGCAGTACTTC
CDR3aa: CASSLGGADYEQYF
d_gene: -
abundance: -
j_gene: TRBJ2-7
v_gene: TRBV5-1

CDR3nt: TGTGCCAGCAGCTTAGCGAGAGGCTCCGGGGAGCTGTTTTTT
CDR3aa: CASSLARGSGELFF
d_gene: -
abundance: once
j_gene: TRBJ2-2
v_gene: TRBV7-8

CDR3nt: TGCGCCAGCAGCTTGGATAGTCGGATACGGAGGAGACCCTACGAGCAGTACTTC
CDR3aa: CASSLDSRIRRRPYEQYF
d_gene: -
abundance: -
j_gene: TRBJ2-7
v_gene: TRBV5-1

CDR3nt: TGTGCCAGCAGTAAAGCGGGAGGGCTGGGAAATGAGCAGTTCTTC
CDR3aa: CASSKAGGLGNEQFF
d_gene: TRBD2
abundance: -
j_gene: TRBJ2-1
v_gene: TRBV28

CDR3nt: TGTGCCAGCAGGACAGTGAACTCTGGGGCCAACGTCCTGACCTTC
CDR3aa: CASRTVNSGANVLTF
d_gene: -
abundance: -
j_gene: TRBJ2-6
v_gene: TRBV6-5

CDR3nt: TGTGCCAGCAGACTGGGGGGAAACACCATATATTTT
CDR3aa: CASRLGGNTIYF
d_gene: -
abundance: few
j_gene: TRBJ1-3
v_gene: TRBV2

CDR3nt: TGTGCCAGCAGGGCCGACAGGGGGCAAGCAGATACGCAGTATTTT
CDR3aa: CASRADRGQADTQYF
d_gene: TRBD1
abundance: -
j_gene: TRBJ2-3
v_gene: TRBV11-2

CDR3nt: TGTGCCAGTAGACCGAAGGGACAGGGCGACACTGAAGCTTTCTTT
CDR3aa: CASRPKGQGDTEAFF
d_gene: TRBD1
abundance: -
j_gene: TRBJ1-1
v_gene: TRBV19

CDR3nt: TGTGCCAGCAGTTACGCCAGGGAAGACTATGGCTACACCTTC
CDR3aa: CASSYAREDYGYTF
d_gene: -
abundance: once
j_gene: TRBJ1-2
v_gene: TRBV6-6

CDR3nt: TGTGCCAGCACCCCAGGACTAGCATTCTCCTACGAGCAGTACTTC
CDR3aa: CASTPGLAFSYEQYF
d_gene: TRBD2
abundance: -
j_gene: TRBJ2-7
v_gene: TRBV6-5

CDR3nt: TGTGCCAGCAGCTCCCGGGGGAATAGCTACGAGCAGTACTTC
CDR3aa: CASSSRGNSYEQYF
d_gene: -
abundance: -
j_gene: TRBJ2-7
v_gene: TRBV7-9

CDR3nt: TGTGCCAGCAGCCCCAAAGTGAGGGGGGAGCAGTACTTC
CDR3aa: CASSPKVRGEQYF
d_gene: -
abundance: -
j_gene: TRBJ2-7
v_gene: TRBV7-3

CDR3nt: TGTGCCAGCCTCTCAGGCGCTAATGAAAAACTGTTTTTT
CDR3aa: CASLSGANEKLFF
d_gene: -
abundance: -
j_gene: TRBJ1-4
v_gene: TRBV28

CDR3nt: TGTGCCAGCAGCTTCTTACTAGCGGGCGGAGTCACAGATACGCAGTATTTT
CDR3aa: CASSFLLAGGVTDTQYF
d_gene: TRBD2
abundance: -
j_gene: TRBJ2-3
v_gene: TRBV7-3

CDR3nt: TGTGCCAGCACCGGACTAACTTACGAGCAGTACTTC
CDR3aa: CASTGLTYEQYF
d_gene: -
abundance: -
j_gene: TRBJ2-7
v_gene: TRBV6-1

CDR3nt: TGTGCCAGCAGCTCTACCACGGGGACAGGCTACACAGATACGCAGTATTTT
CDR3aa: CASSSTTGTGYTDTQYF
d_gene: TRBD1
abundance: -
j_gene: TRBJ2-3
v_gene: TRBV7-9

CDR3nt: TGTGCCAGCAGGATGGGACAGGGGGGATATAGCAATCAGCCCCAGCATTTT
CDR3aa: CASRMGQGGYSNQPQHF
d_gene: TRBD1
abundance: -
j_gene: TRBJ1-5
v_gene: TRBV28

CDR3nt: TGTGCCAGCAGCTTGGCTCGAGGGGGGGCAGGCGAAGACTCTGGGGCCAACGTCCTGACTTTC
CDR3aa: CASSLARGGAGEDSGANVLTF
d_gene: -
abundance: -
j_gene: TRBJ2-6
v_gene: TRBV12-1

CDR3nt: TGTGCCAGCAGCCCACGGGACGGGAGATCGACCTACGAGCAGTACTTC
CDR3aa: CASSPRDGRSTYEQYF
d_gene: -
abundance: -
j_gene: TRBJ2-7
v_gene: TRBV7-8

CDR3nt: TGTGCCAGCAGCTTAGAATTTGGCTCCTACAATGAGCAGTTCTTC
CDR3aa: CASSLEFGSYNEQFF
d_gene: -
abundance: -
j_gene: TRBJ2-1
v_gene: TRBV7-6